The clone carrying this TCR beta chain was recorded only once. Trimming stripped 4 bases from V and 9 bases from J, with 12 bases between. This CDR3 has 12 residues. Germline V gives CDR1 MGHRA, CDR2 YSYEKL. The source of the sample is a study of CD8 T cells in Susac syndrome. Random hexamers primed reverse transcription of about 0.5 to 1 ug RNA. A single record per CDR3 protein comes from TCRdb applying MiXCR to the immunoSEQ multiplex PCR reads. Among some 130,000 distinct CDR3 sequences listed, more than 85% were seen once. The receptor was derived from a human donor with Susac syndrome. The rearrangement joins TRBV4-1 to TRBJ2-5; D possibly corresponds to TRBD1 (6 bases). Source material: CD8+ T cells from PBMCs. DNA of the CDR3: TGCGCCAGCAGCCGCAACAGGGAGTCCCAGTACTTC. It yields the protein CASSRNRESQYF.